This T cell receptor beta chain was sequenced during a study of cytomegalovirus exposure and HLA in healthy donors. Study results and limitations: In vitro confirmation showed three CMV-associated chains to be CMV antigen specific.

The CDR3 runs to 14 residues. The PCR made use of 60 Vbeta and 13 Jbeta primers. Assay used: immunoSEQ multiplex PCR; TCRdb lists only in-frame clones, some missing. The table lists more than 250,000 clones, 80% to 90% of them singletons. To note about this clone: Its antigen remains unidentified.

The sequence derives from a woman under 30 in good health and CMV-seronegative. J is TRBJ1-1 and V is TRBV21-1. TRBV21-1 is a pseudogene locus. Sequencing was performed on PBMCs. The CDR3 is CASTKGEPDTEAFF. CDR3 nucleotides: TGTGCCAGCACCAAAGGGGAGCCGGACACTGAAGCTTTCTTT.